The T cell receptor (beta chain) under discussion was sequenced for a study of identical twins. General observations from the study: Zero-insertion results could be subject to partial confounding by invariant MAIT and iNKT cells. The study reached conclusions through statistical analysis that was cross-sectional, not following the same donors.

On this clonotype itself: Its cognate antigen is unknown.

Template switching (which added a universal primer site) was used, and cDNA carried unique molecular identifiers. TCRdb re-called the 5' RACE reads with MiXCR, one entry per CDR3 protein. The repertoire consists of some 500,000 distinct CDR3 sequences, with more than 13% occurring once and the leading ten covering about 0.53%. The CDR3 length is 13 residues. V was trimmed by 3 bases and J by 8 bases, leaving 13 bases between them. Germline assignment: CDR1 MNHNY and CDR2 SVGAGI (reference sequence). The same specimen was also included in a second study, on yellow fever vaccine responses in identical twins.

The sample was CD4+ T cells sorted from blood. The receptor was derived from a woman between 18 and 29 years old in good health. The rearrangement uses TRBV6-6 and TRBJ1-2; D might be TRBD1 (6 bases). Here the CDR3 reads CASSYWQGSGYTF. CDR3 bases: TGTGCCAGCAGTTATTGGCAGGGGAGCGGCTACACCTTC.